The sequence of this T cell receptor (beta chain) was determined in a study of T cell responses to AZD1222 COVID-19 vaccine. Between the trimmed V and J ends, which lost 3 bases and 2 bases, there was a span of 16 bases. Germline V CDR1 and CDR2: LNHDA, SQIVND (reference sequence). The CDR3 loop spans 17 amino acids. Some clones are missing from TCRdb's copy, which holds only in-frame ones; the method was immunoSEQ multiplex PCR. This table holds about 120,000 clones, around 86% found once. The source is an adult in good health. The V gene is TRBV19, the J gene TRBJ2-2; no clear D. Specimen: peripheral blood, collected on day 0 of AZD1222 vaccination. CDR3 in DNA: TGTGCCAGTAGTATTTTGGAGCGCAGGAAAAACACCGGGGAGCTGTTTTTT. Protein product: CASSILERRKNTGELFF.